This T cell receptor (beta chain) stems from a study of T cells after yellow fever vaccination. Whole-study findings and limits: Secondary responses were weaker yet peaked faster, day 5 versus 15.

TCRdb re-called the 5' RACE reads through MiXCR, storing one row per CDR3 protein. Of about 350,000 distinct CDR3 sequences listed, roughly 8.4% are singletons. In the case of this clonotype: The antigen remains unidentified.

Sequencing was performed on PBMCs, taken more than 35 days after the first yellow fever vaccination. This receptor was obtained from a man aged 18 to 29 who received the YFV17D yellow fever vaccine.

CDR3 sequence reads: CASSIGQGGSYNEQFF. The CDR3 DNA follows: TGTGCCAGCAGCATAGGACAGGGGGGATCCTACAATGAGCAGTTCTTC. The chain links TRBV7-8 to TRBJ2-1; 10 bases map to TRBD1. Germline assignment: CDR1 SGHVS and CDR2 FQNEAQ. The CDR3 covers 16 residues. V shed 5 bases, J shed 1 base, and the junction held 5 bases outside the gene matches.